The T cell receptor (beta chain) under discussion was sequenced for a study of blood T cells in healthy people across ages (dated by TCRdb to 2014 to 2015). Context from the whole study: In model experiments, template switching captured roughly one uniquely barcoded TCR beta cDNA molecule for every two T cells. Age-related changes in TCR beta repertoire diversity were measured in the study by deep sequencing normalized with unique cDNA molecular identifiers. The donors were split into four age groups: young (average 16 years), middle-aged (roughly 42), aged (roughly 65) and long-lived (roughly 88). Donors of different ages were randomly distributed across sequencing lanes to avoid experimental bias. Using the same blood draw, the study looked at two additional independent replicas of 1 million unique cDNA reads for two donors, one aged 18 to 29 and the other aged 80 or older. Summary of the overall study and its limitations: As age increased, observed TCR beta diversity per million T cells dropped in a roughly linear way, and a significant reduction was already evident by age about 36. The percentage of naive T cells measured by flow cytometry correlated strongly with observed TCR beta diversity. Estimates of total diversity based on one million sequenced T cells were regarded as lower bounds and as underestimates. Because donor CMV infection status was unknown, age-related changes in expanded clonotypes were potentially confounded. Compared with the aged group, the long-lived group had more naive CD4+ T cells, fewer expanded clones and increased TCR diversity, a pattern suggesting age selection. Bulk unsorted PBMC profiling prevented conclusive comparison of naive and antigen-experienced compartments.

This clonotype was recorded many times. There is no known antigen for this receptor. No base qualities exist here, and no much larger clone lies one base off it. Systemically healthy Caucasian individuals from Russia, some 38 in total and aged about 6 to 100 years, were included as donors. Each donor gave 9 to 10 milliliters of peripheral blood, collected into EDTA-treated Vacutainer tubes. Ficoll-Paque density-gradient centrifugation was used to isolate PBMCs, with at least 6.5 million per sample. Trizol reagent was used to extract total RNA from the PBMCs, yielding at least 5 micrograms per sample. For every donor, an aliquot of PBMCs went through flow cytometry to measure the percentages of naive CD45RAhigh/CD27high T cells. Library method: 5' RACE. Sequenced using an Illumina HiSeq 2500. The second PCR ran for roughly 6 to 11 cycles and used a J-beta primer mix along with a sample-barcoded 5' primer. A template-switch 5' adaptor carrying 12 random nucleotides introduced a unique molecular identifier onto each TCR beta cDNA molecule. Each sample yielded at least 2.5 million CDR3-containing paired-end reads. First-strand cDNA synthesis was performed from all RNA using the Mint cDNA synthesis kit, with priming by a TRBC-specific oligonucleotide. Following uracil-DNA glycosylase treatment, all cDNA underwent a first 18-cycle PCR with the universal primers M1SS and BC2_uni_R. The authors' analysis ran thus. For normalization, 1 million high-quality reads, each with a distinct molecular identifier, were randomly selected from each sample. Reads sharing molecular identifiers were discarded rather than binned into consensus sequences. CDR3 identification, clonotype clustering and error correction used MiTCR with a Q25 quality threshold and the strictest error-elimination algorithm. A nonparametric unseen species model using Euler transformation provided a lower-bound estimate of total TCR beta diversity. Through fastp at Q25 and MiXCR, TCRdb rebuilt clones from the public reads, retaining in-frame beta chains. Every CDR3 protein is listed once, alongside the most common genes and DNA of its rows. TCRdb, not the original authors, processed these V and J calls. A total of 850,000 to 1,000,000 distinct CDR3 sequences appear in this sample, approximately 50% of them only once. Together, the top ten hold about 20% of the sample.

The cysteine opens and the phenylalanine closes a CDR3 of 15 amino acids. CDR3 DNA only is kept here, 45 bases in frame from base 1. As encoded in the germline V gene, CDR1 is ENHRY while CDR2 is SYGVKD. The junction shows trimming of 0 bases on V and 2 bases on J, and the gene matches do not reach 3 bases of it. The sequence joins TRBV10-3 to TRBJ2-7, with 8 bases matching TRBD1. The specimen sequenced was blood. This TCR derives from a woman aged 60 to 75 in good health. The CDR3 is CAISESGQGPYEQYF. The sequenced DNA: TGTGCCATCAGTGAGTCCGGACAGGGACCCTACGAGCAGTACTTC.